This T cell receptor beta chain comes out of a study of identical twins. Findings and caveats of the study: Among out-of-frame alpha sequences shared by twins, low generation probability occurred in excess.

Unique molecular identifiers were present on the cDNA, which also gained a universal primer site by template switching. One entry per CDR3 protein results from TCRdb running MiXCR on the 5' RACE reads. The sample contains fewer than 550,000 distinct CDR3 sequences, nearly 15% of which appear only once. This clonotype was found a few times. Its antigen is not identified. These same records also appear under a second study, on yellow fever vaccine responses in identical twins.

The TCR comes from a woman aged 18-29 years in good health. Sequencing was performed on CD4+ T cells sorted from blood.

CDR3 nucleotide sequence: TGTGCCAGCAGTTTCGCGAAGGGGGCTTCTCTCAATGAGCAGTTCTTC. Amino acid sequence: CASSFAKGASLNEQFF. V usage is TRBV12-3 or TRBV12-4 and J usage is TRBJ2-1; 7 nucleotides align to TRBD1. The V gene end was trimmed by 3 bases and the J gene end by 6 bases; junction bases not matched to a gene: 11. This CDR3 is 16 amino acids long.